Each of the 23 T cell receptor beta chains below was sequenced from the same sample in a study of T cell repertoires in cytomegalovirus infection (dated by TCRdb to about 2019). Their target antigens are unknown. Sequencing was carried out with an Illumina HiSeq 1500. TCRdb reran the public reads through fastp at Q25 and MiXCR, keeping productive beta chains. Records with the same CDR3 protein are collapsed into one entry carrying the most frequent genes and DNA. Present in this sample are about 120,000 distinct CDR3 sequences, about 33% of which were seen just once. The top ten constitute 41% of the sample. The treatment or condition label here, explained by the study, means: in vitro stimulation with specific CMV peptide epitopes to enrich CMV-specific T cells. The sequencing used CD8+ T cells from cultured PBMCs, collected from culture after CMV antigen stimulation. The receptors were gathered from a human donor in good health (CMV status not recorded). Some clones in this sample may be carry-over from other donors' samples.

The rearrangement joins TRBV4-1 to TRBJ2-5; 12 bases map to TRBD2. Germline trimming cut 1 base from V and 5 bases from J; bases unmatched to any gene: 8. The CDR3 contains 17 residues. CDR1 and CDR2 from the germline V gene are MGHRA and YSYEKL. This chain's CDR3 is CASSQAGLAGLGETQYF. CDR3 nucleotide sequence: TGCGCCAGCAGCCAAGCCGGACTAGCGGGGTTGGGGGAGACCCAGTACTTC.

CDR3 residues: CASSPRAGYEQYF. CDR3 sequence (DNA): TGCGCCAGCAGCCCGCGGGCAGGCTACGAGCAGTACTTC. The genes are TRBV5-1 and TRBJ2-7, with a possible D match to TRBD2 (5 bases). Germline-derived CDR1 and CDR2 are SGHRS and YFSETQ. The CDR3 is 13 amino acids. The V and J ends lost 4 bases and 3 bases respectively, with 11 bases between them.

CDR3: CASSSRGSTEAFF. In nucleotides, the CDR3 is TGCGCCAGCAGCTCCAGGGGGAGCACTGAAGCTTTCTTT. The rearrangement links TRBV5-1 to TRBJ1-1, with 7 bases aligning to TRBD1. CDR1 is SGHRS and CDR2 is YFSETQ in the germline V gene. The CDR3 spans 13 residues. The J segment lost 4 bases and the V segment lost 3 bases, leaving 3 bases of the junction unmatched.

This rearrangement joins TRBV18 to TRBJ1-1; 12 nucleotides match TRBD1. V lost 0 bases, J lost 6 bases, and 5 bases stayed unmatched. This CDR3 region has 16 residues. The germline V gene encodes CDR1 KGHSH and CDR2 LQKENI. CDR3: CASSPPAGQGAAEAFF. In DNA form, the CDR3 reads TGTGCCAGCTCACCACCTGCGGGACAGGGGGCAGCTGAAGCTTTCTTT.

This clonotype was seen a handful of times. This chain connects TRBV4-1 to TRBJ1-1; 9 nucleotides align to TRBD1. Per germline, CDR1 MGHRA and CDR2 YSYEKL. After removal of 1 base from V and 8 bases from J, the junction contained 11 bases not matched to a gene. This CDR3 has 16 amino acids. In DNA form, the CDR3 reads TGCGCCAGCAGCCAAGGGTTTTCGGGACAGGGCGGGGAAGCTTTCTTT. Translating it yields CASSQGFSGQGGEAFF.

V is TRBV2 and J is TRBJ2-5; TRBD1 aligns across 7 bases. CDR3 size: 16 residues. After removal of 6 bases from V and 5 bases from J, the junction contained 15 bases not matched to a gene. Germline V gene lookup returns CDR1 SNHLY and CDR2 FYNNEI. CDR3: CASRKPTTGILETQYF. The DNA for the CDR3 is TGTGCCAGCAGGAAACCAACGACAGGGATATTGGAGACCCAGTACTTC.

V and J are TRBV4-1 and TRBJ2-5, with 13 positions matching TRBD2. Trimming took 2 bases from V and 5 from J; bases not matched to a gene: 5. The CDR3 is 16 amino acids. In germline, CDR1 is MGHRA, CDR2 YSYEKL. The CDR3: CASSQWETSGGETQYF. DNA of the CDR3: TGCGCCAGCAGCCAATGGGAGACTAGCGGGGGGGAGACCCAGTACTTC.

The chain recombines TRBV6-2 or TRBV6-3 with TRBJ2-7; no reliable D call. Trimming took off 2 bases at V and 4 bases at J, with 18 bases between the two ends. CDR1 and CDR2 from the germline V gene are MNHEY and SVGEGT. The length of the CDR3 is 16 residues. Here the CDR3 reads CASSYMLRRRGYEQYF. As DNA, the CDR3 is TGTGCCAGCAGTTACATGTTGAGGCGGCGAGGATACGAGCAGTACTTC.

This clonotype was picked up many times. The chain employs TRBV7-9 and TRBJ2-2; possible D gene TRBD2, 6 bases. Germline-derived CDR1 and CDR2 are SEHNR and FQNEAQ (reference sequence). The CDR3 sequence is 14 residues long. The V and J ends lost 7 bases and 4 bases respectively, with 13 bases between them. The CDR3 loop is CASTYWRGTGELFF. CDR3 bases: TGTGCCAGCACATACTGGCGGGGCACCGGGGAGCTGTTTTTT.

This clonotype was seen a handful of times. The V gene is TRBV5-4, the J gene TRBJ2-7, with no clear D. The V end lost 2 bases, the J end lost 1 base, and 7 bases lay between the germline ends. This CDR3 contains 13 residues. Germline lookup yields CDR1 SGHNT and CDR2 YYREEE (reference sequence). This chain's CDR3 is CASSFIGSYEQYF. The DNA for the CDR3 is TGTGCCAGCAGCTTTATCGGGTCCTACGAGCAGTACTTC. The variable domain in full, with the rest retrieved from reference TRBV5-4 and TRBJ2-7, is ETGVTQSPTHLIKTRGQQVTLRCSSQSGHNTVSWYQQALGQGPQFIFQYYREEENGRGNFPPRFSGLQFPNYSSELNVNALELDDSALYLCASSFIGSYEQYFGPGTRLTVT.

The chain carries TRBV19 and TRBJ2-1; 10 bases match TRBD2. Germline V gene sequence: CDR1 LNHDA, CDR2 SQIVND (reference sequence). This CDR3 region has 15 residues. The junction had 7 bases not matched to a gene; V was cut back by 6 bases and J by 5 bases. This chain's CDR3 is CASSVAGGANNEQFF. The CDR3 region has the DNA TGTGCCAGTAGCGTAGCGGGGGGCGCGAACAATGAGCAGTTCTTC.

This sequence joins TRBV4-1 and TRBJ2-7, with 10 bases that match TRBD2. Germline-derived CDR1 and CDR2 are MGHRA and YSYEKL. V lost 4 bases and J lost 4; bases outside the gene matches: 7. This CDR3 is 15 amino acids long. The CDR3 loop reads CASSLLSGGIYEQYF. CDR3 coding DNA: TGCGCCAGCAGCCTTCTTAGCGGGGGGATATACGAGCAGTACTTC.

Comment on this clonotype: A single base separates this from a much larger clone, so it may be a read error. The V and J genes are TRBV7-2 and TRBJ1-2; TRBD1 might be the D (6 bases). The CDR3 is 14 residues long. CDR1 is SGHTA, CDR2 FQGNSA, per germline. The CDR3 loop reads CASSLFSGTYGCTF. The CDR3 DNA follows: TGTGCCAGCAGCTTATTTTCGGGGACATATGGCTGCACCTTC.

The CDR3 here is CASSYSPGDYEQYF. The CDR3 coding sequence is TGTGCCAGCAGTTACTCGCCAGGGGACTACGAGCAGTACTTC. The V gene is TRBV6-5, the J gene TRBJ2-7, with a weak D call TRBD1 (6 bases). Germline lookup yields CDR1 MNHEY and CDR2 SVGAGI. This CDR3 is built from 14 residues. Deletions cut 0 bases from V and 3 bases from J, with 9 bases between.

J is TRBJ1-1 and V is TRBV4-1, with 8 bases aligning to TRBD1. Germline CDR1 MGHRA, CDR2 YSYEKL. The CDR3 has 14 amino acids. V trimming: 4 bases; J trimming: 3 bases; junction bases outside the gene matches: 4. CDR3 residues: CASSPTGEYTEAFF. DNA for the CDR3: TGCGCCAGCAGCCCGACAGGGGAATACACTGAAGCTTTCTTT.

This chain connects TRBV9 to TRBJ1-2; D call uncertain. Trimming pared 0 bases from V and 5 bases from J, leaving 14 bases between. CDR1 SGDLS and CDR2 YYNGEE come from the germline V gene. This CDR3 spans 15 amino acids. CDR3 sequence reads: CASSVGSASSYGYTF. Here the CDR3 DNA reads TGTGCCAGCAGCGTAGGTTCCGCATCTTCTTATGGCTACACCTTC. The variable domain in full, with the rest retrieved from reference TRBV9 and TRBJ1-2, is DSGVTQTPKHLITATGQRVTLRCSPRSGDLSVYWYQQSLDQGLQFLIQYYNGEERAKGNILERFSAQQFPDLHSELNLSSLELGDSALYFCASSVGSASSYGYTFGSGTRLTVV.

V and J are TRBV6-8 and TRBJ1-1; D is uncertain. The V and J ends lost 2 bases and 4 bases respectively, with 8 bases between them. In germline, CDR1 is MNHGY, CDR2 SAAAGT. The CDR3 loop spans 13 amino acids. The CDR3 nucleotides read TGTGCCAGCAGTTACGGTTCGGGCACTGAAGCTTTCTTT. Amino acids: CASSYGSGTEAFF.

This clonotype was recorded a few times. The chain employs TRBV4-1 and TRBJ2-2; no reliable D call. CDR3 length: 16 amino acids. Deletions cut 0 bases from V and 9 bases from J, with 17 bases between. CDR1 is MGHRA, CDR2 YSYEKL, per germline. The CDR3 region has the DNA TGCGCCAGCAGCCAAGAAGGGAACCCTCCCCTCAGGGAGCTGTTTTTT. Amino acid sequence: CASSQEGNPPLRELFF.

The V gene is TRBV6-2 or TRBV6-3, the J gene TRBJ1-2, with D possibly being TRBD1 (6 bases). V was pared by 4 bases and J by 3 bases, with 27 bases between. The CDR3 totals 19 residues. Germline values: CDR1 MNHEY, CDR2 SVGEGT. Written as DNA, the CDR3 is TGTGCCAGCAGTTCCGCTGAAGTGGGGGCGACTAAATATTACTATGGCTACACCTTC. Its protein is CASSSAEVGATKYYYGYTF.

This chain connects TRBV7-8 to TRBJ2-1; 7 nucleotides line up with TRBD2. J gave up 6 bases and V 6 bases, and 11 bases lay outside the gene matches. CDR1 is SGHVS and CDR2 is FQNEAQ in the germline V gene. The CDR3 is made up of 15 amino acids. The DNA of the CDR3 is TGTGCCAGCAGGATCGCCTCCGGGGGGACCAATGAGCAGTTCTTC. Translated: CASRIASGGTNEQFF.

This clonotype was observed a handful of times. The chain carries TRBV7-2 and TRBJ2-7; TRBD2 agrees at 9 bases. This CDR3 is 16 amino acids long. The germline V gene encodes CDR1 SGHTA and CDR2 FQGNSA. With 5 bases clipped from V and 3 bases from J, the junction kept 11 bases outside the gene matches. CDR3 sequence reads: CASSLGILAGRYEQYF. The CDR3 DNA follows: TGTGCCAGCAGCCTAGGGATCCTAGCGGGGCGCTACGAGCAGTACTTC.

This clonotype appeared a few times. The chain uses TRBV19 and TRBJ2-1, with a tentative D call TRBD1 (6 bases). V lost 6 bases to trimming and J lost 7 bases, with 13 bases between them. Germline CDR1 reads LNHDA; CDR2 reads SQIVND (reference sequence). The CDR3 spans 13 residues. The CDR3 DNA is TGTGCCAGTAGAGCACAGGGCAGAAATGAGCAGTTCTTC. It yields the protein CASRAQGRNEQFF.

This clonotype was counted between two and nine times. The rearrangement uses TRBV20-1 and TRBJ2-1, with D perhaps TRBD2 (6 bases). Deletions cut 4 bases from V and 4 bases from J, with 11 bases between. The length of the CDR3 is 13 residues. The germline V gene has CDR1 DFQATT and CDR2 SNEGSKA (reference sequence). The CDR3 coding sequence is TGCAGTGCTAATGGAGGACTATACAATGAGCAGTTCTTC. Protein sequence: CSANGGLYNEQFF.